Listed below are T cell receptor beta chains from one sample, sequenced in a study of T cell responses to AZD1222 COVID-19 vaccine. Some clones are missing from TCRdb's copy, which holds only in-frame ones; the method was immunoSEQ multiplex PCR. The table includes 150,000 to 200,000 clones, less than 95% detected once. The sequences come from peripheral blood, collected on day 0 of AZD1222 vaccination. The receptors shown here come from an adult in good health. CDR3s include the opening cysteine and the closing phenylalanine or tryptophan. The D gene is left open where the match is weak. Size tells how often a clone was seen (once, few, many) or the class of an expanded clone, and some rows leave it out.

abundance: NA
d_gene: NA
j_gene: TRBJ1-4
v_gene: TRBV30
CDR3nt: TGTGCCTGGGGACTCGACGCGCTGCTTAGTAATGAAAAACTGTTTTTT
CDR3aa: CAWGLDALLSNEKLFF

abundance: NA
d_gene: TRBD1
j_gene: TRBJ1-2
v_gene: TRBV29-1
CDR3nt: TGCAGCGCTACGGGACAGGGGGCGGACGGCTACACCTTC
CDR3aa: CSATGQGADGYTF

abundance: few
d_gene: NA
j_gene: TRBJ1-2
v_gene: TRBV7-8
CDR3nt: TGTGCCAGCAGCATCGGGGCTGGGGGGCAGGGTGGCTACACCTTC
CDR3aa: CASSIGAGGQGGYTF

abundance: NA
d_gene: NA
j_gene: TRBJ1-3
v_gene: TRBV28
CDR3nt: TGTGCCAGCAGTTTTCCGACGGGGGGCTCTGGAAACACCATATATTTT
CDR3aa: CASSFPTGGSGNTIYF

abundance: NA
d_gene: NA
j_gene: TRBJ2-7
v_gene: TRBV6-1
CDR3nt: TGTGCCAGCAGTGCTAGGATCTTCGGACGAGAATCCTACGAGCAGTACTTC
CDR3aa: CASSARIFGRESYEQYF

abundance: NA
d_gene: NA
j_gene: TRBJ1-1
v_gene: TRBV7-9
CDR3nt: TGTGCCAGCAGCTCCCCGCCAGGACAATCTCAGAACACTGAAGCTTTCTTT
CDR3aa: CASSSPPGQSQNTEAFF

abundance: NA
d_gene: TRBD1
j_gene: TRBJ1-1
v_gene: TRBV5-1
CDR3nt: TGCGCCAGCAGCCCCTGGACAGGGTGGAGGACTGAAGCTTTCTTT
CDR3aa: CASSPWTGWRTEAFF

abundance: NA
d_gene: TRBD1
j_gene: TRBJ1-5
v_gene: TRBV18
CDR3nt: TGTGCCAGCTCACCAGGGACAGGCTCCAATCAGCCCCAGCATTTT
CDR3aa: CASSPGTGSNQPQHF

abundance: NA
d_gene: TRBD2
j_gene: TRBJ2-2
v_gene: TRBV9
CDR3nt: TGTGCCAGCAGCGGAACCGGGACTAGCGGGCCAGGCGGGGAGCTGTTTTTT
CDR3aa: CASSGTGTSGPGGELFF

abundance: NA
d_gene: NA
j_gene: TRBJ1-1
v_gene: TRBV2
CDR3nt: TGTGCCAGCCGATTCAGGGCAGAAGCTTTCTTT
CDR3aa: CASRFRAEAFF

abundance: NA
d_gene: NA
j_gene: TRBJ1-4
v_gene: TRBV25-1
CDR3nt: TGTGCCAGCAGCGTTACAGGGCACGGGGAAAAACTGTTTTTT
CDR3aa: CASSVTGHGEKLFF

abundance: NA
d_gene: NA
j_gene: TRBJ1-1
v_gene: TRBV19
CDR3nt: TGTGCCAGTACAGGGACAATGAACACTGAAGCTTTCTTT
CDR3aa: CASTGTMNTEAFF

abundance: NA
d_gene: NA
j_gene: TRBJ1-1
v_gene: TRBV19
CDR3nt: TGTGCCAGTAAACCTCAGGTGAACACTGAAGCTTTCTTT
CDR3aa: CASKPQVNTEAFF

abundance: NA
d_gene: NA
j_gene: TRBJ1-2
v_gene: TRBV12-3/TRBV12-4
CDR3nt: TGTGCCAGCACACGACAGAATAACTATGGCTACACCTTC
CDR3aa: CASTRQNNYGYTF

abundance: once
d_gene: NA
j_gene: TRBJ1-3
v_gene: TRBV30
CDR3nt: TGTGCCTGGACGCACGGTGGAAACACCATATATTTT
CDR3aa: CAWTHGGNTIYF

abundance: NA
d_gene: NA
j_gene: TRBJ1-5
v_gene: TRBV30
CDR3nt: TGTGCCTGGAGTGGTCACACTAATCAGCCCCAGCATTTT
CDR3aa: CAWSGHTNQPQHF

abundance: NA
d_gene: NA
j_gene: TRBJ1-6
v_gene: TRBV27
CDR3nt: TGTGCCAGCAGCCCGACAGGCGTGATTTCACCCCTCCACTTT
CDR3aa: CASSPTGVISPLHF

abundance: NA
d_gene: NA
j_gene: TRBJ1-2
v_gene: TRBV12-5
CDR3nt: TGTGCTAGTGGTTTGGACCATTTGCTCTATGGCTACACCTTC
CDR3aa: CASGLDHLLYGYTF

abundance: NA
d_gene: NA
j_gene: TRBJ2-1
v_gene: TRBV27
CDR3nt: TGTGCCAGCAGTTTATCCGGGAGCCCCTACAATGAGCAGTTCTTC
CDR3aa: CASSLSGSPYNEQFF

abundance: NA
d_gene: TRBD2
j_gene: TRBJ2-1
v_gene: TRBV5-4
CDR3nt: TGTGCCAGCAGCGGACAATTAGCGGGAGATCTAAATGAGCAGTTCTTC
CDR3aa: CASSGQLAGDLNEQFF

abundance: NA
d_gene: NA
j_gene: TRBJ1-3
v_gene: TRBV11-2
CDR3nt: TGTGCCAGCAGCTTGGGACTCTCTGGAAACACCATATATTTT
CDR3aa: CASSLGLSGNTIYF

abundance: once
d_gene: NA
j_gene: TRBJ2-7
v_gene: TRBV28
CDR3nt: TGTGCCAGCAGTTTTCAGGCCTCTAGCGAGCAGTACTTC
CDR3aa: CASSFQASSEQYF

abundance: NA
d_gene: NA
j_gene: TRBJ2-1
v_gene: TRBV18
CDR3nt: TGTGCCAGCTCAGGCAAAGATGAGCAGTTCTTC
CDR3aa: CASSGKDEQFF

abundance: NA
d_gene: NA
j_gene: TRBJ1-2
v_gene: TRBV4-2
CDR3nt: TGTGCCAGCAGCTACGACAGTACCTATGGCTACACCTTC
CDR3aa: CASSYDSTYGYTF

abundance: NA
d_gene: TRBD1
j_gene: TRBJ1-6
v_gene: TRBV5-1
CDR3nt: TGCGCCAGCAGCTTGCCAGGGGGCGAAAAATCACCCCTCCACTTT
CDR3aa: CASSLPGGEKSPLHF

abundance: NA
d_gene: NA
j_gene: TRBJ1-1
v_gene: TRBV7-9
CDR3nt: TGTGCCATTCTTGCTGGGGGGAACACTGAAGCTTTCTTT
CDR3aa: CAILAGGNTEAFF

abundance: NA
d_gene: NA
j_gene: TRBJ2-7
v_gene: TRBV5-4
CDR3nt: TGTGCCAGCAGCGCCCCGACAGGGAGGGGCTCCTACGAGCAGTACTTC
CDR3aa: CASSAPTGRGSYEQYF

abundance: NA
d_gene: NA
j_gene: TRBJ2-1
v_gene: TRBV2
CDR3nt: TGTGCCAGCAGTGAAGCAATAGGGGGGCACTCCTACAATGAGCAGTTCTTC
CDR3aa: CASSEAIGGHSYNEQFF

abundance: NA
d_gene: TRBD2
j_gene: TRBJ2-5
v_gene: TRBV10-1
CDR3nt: TGCGCCAGCAGTGAGTCTGGGAGGGCCGGAGAGACCCAGTACTTC
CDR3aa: CASSESGRAGETQYF

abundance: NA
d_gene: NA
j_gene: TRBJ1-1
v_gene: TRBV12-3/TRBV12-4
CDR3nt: TGTGCCAGCACCATGGGGGCGGAAGCTTTCTTT
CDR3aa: CASTMGAEAFF

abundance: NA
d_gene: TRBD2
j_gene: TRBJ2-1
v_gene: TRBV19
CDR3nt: TGTGCCAGTACCCTAGGGGCGGGAGCTGAGCAGTTCTTC
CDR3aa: CASTLGAGAEQFF

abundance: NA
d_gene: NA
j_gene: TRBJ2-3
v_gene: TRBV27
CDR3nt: TGTGCCAGCAGTTCTTCCTCCTTATCAGATACGCAGTATTTT
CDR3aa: CASSSSSLSDTQYF

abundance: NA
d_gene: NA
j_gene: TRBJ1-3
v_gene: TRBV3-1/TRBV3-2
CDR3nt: TGTGCCAGCAGCCCTAGGGGAGGAAACACCATATATTTT
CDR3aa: CASSPRGGNTIYF

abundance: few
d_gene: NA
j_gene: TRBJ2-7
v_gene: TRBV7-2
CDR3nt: TGTGCCAGCAGCTTAGTACAAAAGTACGAGCAGTACTTC
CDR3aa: CASSLVQKYEQYF

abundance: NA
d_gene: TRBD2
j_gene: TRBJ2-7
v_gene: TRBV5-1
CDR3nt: TGCGCCAGCAGCTTGGCCTGGACTAGCGGAGTCTACGAGCAGTACTTC
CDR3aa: CASSLAWTSGVYEQYF

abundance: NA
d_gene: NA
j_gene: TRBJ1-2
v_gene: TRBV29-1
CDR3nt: TGCAGCGGTGGGGGACGGAGATATGGCTACACCTTC
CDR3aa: CSGGGRRYGYTF

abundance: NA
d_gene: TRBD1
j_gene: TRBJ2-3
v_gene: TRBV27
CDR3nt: TGTGCCAGCAGAGGGGGTTGGACAGGCCGCACAGATACGCAGTATTTT
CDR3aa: CASRGGWTGRTDTQYF

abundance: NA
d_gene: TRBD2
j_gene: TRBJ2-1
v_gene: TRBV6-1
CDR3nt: TGTGCCAGCAGTGGGACTAGCGGGAGAAGTGTAAATGAGCAGTTCTTC
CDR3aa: CASSGTSGRSVNEQFF

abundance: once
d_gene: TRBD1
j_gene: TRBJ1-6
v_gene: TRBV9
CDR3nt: TGTGCCAGCAGTGAGGACCAGGGGGCTAATTCACCCCTCCACTTT
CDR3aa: CASSEDQGANSPLHF

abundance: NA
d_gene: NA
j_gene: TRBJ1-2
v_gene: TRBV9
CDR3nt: TGTGCCAGCAGCGTAGCTACGGACCAAGAGGGCTATGGCTACACCTTC
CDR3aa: CASSVATDQEGYGYTF

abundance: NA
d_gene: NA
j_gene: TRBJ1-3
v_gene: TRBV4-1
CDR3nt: TGCGCCAGCAGCCAAGGCCAGGGACCTGGAAACACCATATATTTT
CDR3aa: CASSQGQGPGNTIYF

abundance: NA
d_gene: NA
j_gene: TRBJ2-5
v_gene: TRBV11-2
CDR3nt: TGTGCCAGCAGGAACCCAAGAAACGCCCCGTCAACGGCCCAGTACTTC
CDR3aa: CASRNPRNAPSTAQYF

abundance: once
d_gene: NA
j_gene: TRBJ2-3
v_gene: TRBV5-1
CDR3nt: TGCGCCAGCAGCTTGGTGCCCCCTGACACAGATACGCAGTATTTT
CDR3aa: CASSLVPPDTDTQYF

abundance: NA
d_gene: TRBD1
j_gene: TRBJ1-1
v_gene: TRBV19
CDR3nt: TGTGCCAGTAGTATAGAGGGACAGGGGGCATTAGCTTTCTTT
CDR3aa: CASSIEGQGALAFF

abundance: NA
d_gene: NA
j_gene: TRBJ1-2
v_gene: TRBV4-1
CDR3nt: TGCGCCAGCAGCCCCCTGGACAGCAAAGGCTACACCTTC
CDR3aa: CASSPLDSKGYTF

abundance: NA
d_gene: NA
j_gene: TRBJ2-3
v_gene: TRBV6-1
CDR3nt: TGTGCCACCAGGGAAGATGGGTCAGATACGCAGTATTTT
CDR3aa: CATREDGSDTQYF

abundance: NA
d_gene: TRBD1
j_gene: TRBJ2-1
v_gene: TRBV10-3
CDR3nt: TGTGCCATCAGTGAGTTTCTACAGGGGGCCAACTACAATGAGCAGTTCTTC
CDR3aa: CAISEFLQGANYNEQFF

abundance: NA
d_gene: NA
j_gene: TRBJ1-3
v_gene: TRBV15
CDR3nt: TGTGCCACCAGCAGGGATCCGACTGCTGGAAACACCATATATTTT
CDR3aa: CATSRDPTAGNTIYF

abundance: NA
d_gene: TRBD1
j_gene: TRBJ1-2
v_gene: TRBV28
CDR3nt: TGTGCCAGCAGTACTATTCTCCGGGACAGGGTCTATGGCTACACCTTC
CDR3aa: CASSTILRDRVYGYTF

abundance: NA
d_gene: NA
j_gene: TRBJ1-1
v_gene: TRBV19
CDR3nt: TGTGCCAGTAGTCCGAGACGCATGAACACTGAAGCTTTCTTT
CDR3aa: CASSPRRMNTEAFF

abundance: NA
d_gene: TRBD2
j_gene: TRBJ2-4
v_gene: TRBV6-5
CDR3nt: TGTGCCAGCTCGACTAGCGGGATCAAAAACATTCAGTACTTC
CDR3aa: CASSTSGIKNIQYF

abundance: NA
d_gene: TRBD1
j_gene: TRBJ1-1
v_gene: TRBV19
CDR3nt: TGTGCCAGTTGGGACAGGCCGGGAGCTTTCTTT
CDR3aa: CASWDRPGAFF

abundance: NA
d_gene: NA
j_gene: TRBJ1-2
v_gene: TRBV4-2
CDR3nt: TGTGCCAGCAGCCAAGAGGGCCCGGGTGCGGAACTGGGGGGCTACACCTTC
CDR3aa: CASSQEGPGAELGGYTF

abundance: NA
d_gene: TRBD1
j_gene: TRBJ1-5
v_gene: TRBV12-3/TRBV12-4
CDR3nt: TGTGCCACATCGACAGGGGTGGGTCAGCCCCAGCATTTT
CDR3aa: CATSTGVGQPQHF

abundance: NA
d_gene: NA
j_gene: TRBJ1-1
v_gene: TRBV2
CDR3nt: TGTGCCAGCAGGTCAGAGGTAAACACTGAAGCTTTCTTT
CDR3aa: CASRSEVNTEAFF

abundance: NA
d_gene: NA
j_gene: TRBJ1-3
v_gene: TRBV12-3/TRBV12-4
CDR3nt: TGTGCCAGCAGTTACGACAGCGGCCACACCATATATTTT
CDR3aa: CASSYDSGHTIYF